A selection of T cell receptor beta chains follows, all from one sample in a study of OX40 agonist ivuxolimab in advanced cancers. Here immunoSEQ multiplex PCR was the method, and the copy in TCRdb shows in-frame clones only, minus some. The data hold about 51,000 clones, with about 80% observed a single time. The source was CD4+ or CD8+ T cells sorted from blood, collected in a trial of the OX40 agonist ivuxolimab. Receptor source: an adult with an advanced solid tumor such as melanoma, head and neck, liver or kidney cancer. CDR3s include the opening cysteine and the closing phenylalanine or tryptophan. A D gene is named only where the DNA matches it firmly. Clone size is given for some rows only: seen once, a few or many times, or a class if the clone is expanded.

-	-	TRBV7-2	TRBJ2-1	TGTGCCAGCAGCTCTTGGGGTTACAATGAGCAGTTCTTC	CASSSWGYNEQFF
-	-	TRBV5-1	TRBJ1-1	TGCGCCAGCAGCTTGGATCGGTACACTGAAGCTTTCTTT	CASSLDRYTEAFF
once	-	TRBV14	TRBJ1-1	TGTGCCAGCAGCCAAGGAAGGGCTTTGAACACTGAAGCTTTCTTT	CASSQGRALNTEAFF
few	TRBD1	TRBV5-1	TRBJ2-7	TGCGCCAGCAGCTTATGGTCAGGGGGCCTGGGGGAGCAGTACTTC	CASSLWSGGLGEQYF
-	-	TRBV7-8	TRBJ2-2	TGTGCCAGCAGCTTAACCAGAGGGAGAAACACCGGGGAGCTGTTTTTT	CASSLTRGRNTGELFF
-	TRBD2	TRBV5-1	TRBJ2-7	TGCGCCAGCAGCATCGTAGCGGGAGCGGGCTACGAGCAGTACTTC	CASSIVAGAGYEQYF
-	TRBD2	TRBV6-1	TRBJ2-3	TGTGCCAGCAGTGATCGGCTAGCGGGCACAGATACGCAGTATTTT	CASSDRLAGTDTQYF
-	TRBD1	TRBV7-8	TRBJ1-2	TGTGCCAGCAGCCCGAGGGACAGGGGGCGTCGCACCTTC	CASSPRDRGRRTF
-	TRBD2	TRBV10-3	TRBJ2-1	TGTGCCATGGGACTAGACGGCGCCGATGAGCAGTTCTTC	CAMGLDGADEQFF
once	TRBD1	TRBV14	TRBJ1-1	TGTGCCAGCAGCCTAAGGACAGGGAGGAACACTGAAGCTTTCTTT	CASSLRTGRNTEAFF
-	TRBD2	TRBV5-1	TRBJ2-3	TGCGCCAGCAGCCCAGCGGGACTAGTCACAGATACGCAGTATTTT	CASSPAGLVTDTQYF
-	-	TRBV7-8	TRBJ2-5	TGTGCCAGCAGCTTATTTCCCAGGGGAGAGACCCAGTACTTC	CASSLFPRGETQYF
-	TRBD2	TRBV9	TRBJ2-2	TGTGCCAGCAGCGTAGGAATAGCGGGAAGCACCGGGGAGCTGTTTTTT	CASSVGIAGSTGELFF
-	-	TRBV5-1	TRBJ1-2	TGCGCCAGCAGCTTGGGGCCACAGGGATCTGGCTACACCTTC	CASSLGPQGSGYTF
-	-	TRBV11-2	TRBJ2-7	TGTGCCAGCAGCTTAGATCACCTGCGGTCCGAGCAGTACTTC	CASSLDHLRSEQYF
-	TRBD2	TRBV11-2	TRBJ2-7	TGTGCCAGCAGTCGACTAGCGTCCGTCTACGAGCAGTACTTC	CASSRLASVYEQYF
-	-	TRBV5-1	TRBJ2-6	TGCGCCAGCAGCCCACGTGGGGCCGACTCTGGGGCCAACGTCCTGACTTTC	CASSPRGADSGANVLTF
-	-	TRBV16	TRBJ2-1	TGTGCCAGCAGCCCATCTGGGACTTCCTACAATGAGCAGTTCTTC	CASSPSGTSYNEQFF
-	-	TRBV11-2	TRBJ2-7	TGTGCCAGCAGCTTAACCAGTTTTAGCTCCTACGAGCAGTACTTC	CASSLTSFSSYEQYF
-	TRBD1	TRBV29-1	TRBJ1-2	TGCAGCCTAGGACAGGGAGGGGGCTACACCTTC	CSLGQGGGYTF
-	-	TRBV5-6	TRBJ1-2	TGTGCCAGCAGTCGTACGACAGGAATTGGCTACACCTTC	CASSRTTGIGYTF
-	TRBD2	TRBV11-1	TRBJ2-3	TGTGCCAGCACCCTTAGCGGGTACTACACAGATACGCAGTATTTT	CASTLSGYYTDTQYF
-	-	TRBV7-3	TRBJ1-5	TGTGCCAGCAGCTTGAGTAGCAATCAGCCCCAGCATTTT	CASSLSSNQPQHF
-	-	TRBV5-1	TRBJ2-1	TGCGCCAGCAGCTTGGGGAGAGGGGACAATGAGCAGTTCTTC	CASSLGRGDNEQFF
-	TRBD2	TRBV6-1	TRBJ2-1	TGTGCCAGCAGTGTCCTCGGACTAGCGGGATACAATGAGCAGTTCTTC	CASSVLGLAGYNEQFF
-	-	TRBV18	TRBJ1-1	TGTGCCAGCTCACCAGGATTGAACACTGAAGCTTTCTTT	CASSPGLNTEAFF
-	-	TRBV4-1	TRBJ1-2	TGCGCCAGCAGCCGCTATCAGGGTCTTGACTATGGCTACACCTTC	CASSRYQGLDYGYTF
few	-	TRBV5-1	TRBJ2-1	TGCGCCAGCAGCTTATTAGCGAACGCCCATGAGCAGTTCTTC	CASSLLANAHEQFF
few	-	TRBV6-5	TRBJ1-1	TGTGCCAGCCGACCGGGACTTCTGAACACTGAAGCTTTCTTT	CASRPGLLNTEAFF
-	TRBD1	TRBV5-1	TRBJ1-3	TGCGCCAGCAGCTTCTTTTCCAGGGGGAATACTGGAAACACCATATATTTT	CASSFFSRGNTGNTIYF
-	-	TRBV11-2	TRBJ2-3	TGTGCCAGCAGCTTTGGGTCGGTTGACCTTGCGGATACGCAGTATTTT	CASSFGSVDLADTQYF
-	TRBD1	TRBV28	TRBJ1-6	TGTGCCAGCAGTTTAGGGACAGGGTTGGGAAATTCACCCCTCCACTTT	CASSLGTGLGNSPLHF